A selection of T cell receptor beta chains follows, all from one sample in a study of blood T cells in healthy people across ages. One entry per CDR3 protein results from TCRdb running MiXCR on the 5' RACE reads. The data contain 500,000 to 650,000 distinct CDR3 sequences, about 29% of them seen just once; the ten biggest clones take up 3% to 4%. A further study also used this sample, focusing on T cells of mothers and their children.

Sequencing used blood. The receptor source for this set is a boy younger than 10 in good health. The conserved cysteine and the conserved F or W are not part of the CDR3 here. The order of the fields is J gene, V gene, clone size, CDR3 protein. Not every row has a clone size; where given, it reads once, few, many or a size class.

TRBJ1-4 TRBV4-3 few ASSQDRSRNEKLF
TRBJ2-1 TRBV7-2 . ASSLEGELVGGNGQF
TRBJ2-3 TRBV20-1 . SARGLVPRTDTQY
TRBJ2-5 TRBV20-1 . SAQVQSRQETQY
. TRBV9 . ASSVSSSGGSIIDEQF
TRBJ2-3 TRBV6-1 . ATAPGQSTDTQY
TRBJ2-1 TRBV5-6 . ASSGDSSSYNEQF
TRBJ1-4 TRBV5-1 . ASSFGQENEKLF
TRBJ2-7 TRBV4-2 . ASSQDPSSGTGGSYEQY
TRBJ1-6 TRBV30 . AWRGVGQTNSPLH
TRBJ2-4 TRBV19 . ASSSTGSSGKNIQY
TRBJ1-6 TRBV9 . ASSVSGGNSPLH
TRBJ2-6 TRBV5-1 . ASSPRSSGANVLT
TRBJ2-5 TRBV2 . ASSYSTSGGETQY
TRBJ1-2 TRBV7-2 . ASSLMTGGDYGYT
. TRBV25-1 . ASSESGSLDYEQY
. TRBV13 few ASSLEGDSSYEQY
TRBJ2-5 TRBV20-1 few SARFSGSGETQY
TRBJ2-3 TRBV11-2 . ASSWGLAVTDTQY
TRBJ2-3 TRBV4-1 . ASSQDVFRSGRRVFYTQY
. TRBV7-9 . ASSLNTGMETQY
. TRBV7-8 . ASSLPKRAFQGNEQF
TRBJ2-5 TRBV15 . ATSRGALQETQY
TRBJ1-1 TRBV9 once ASSVVGGGGTEAF